Sequencing of this TCR beta chain was carried out in a study of Graves' ophthalmopathy and Graves' hyperthyroidism. Study at large: Calling hyperthyroidism stable required that no ophthalmopathy show up within 18 months of follow-up.

Amplification targeted the TCR beta CDR3 regions, with RNA transcripts as the source material. HTBI primers were used in a first-round RT-PCR, which preceded a second-round multiplex PCR. From the multiplex PCR reads, TCRdb called clonotypes with MiXCR, one entry per CDR3 protein. The data hold over a million distinct CDR3 sequences, with about 40% observed a single time. Germline V gene data show CDR1 as GTSNPN and CDR2 as SVGIG (reference sequence). This CDR3 comprises 13 residues. With 0 bases removed from V and 0 bases from J, the gap between germline ends came to 5 bases. Hyperthyroidism patients had new diagnoses, durations under 2 months, and ages of 18 to 65. Certain patients, namely those with other autoimmune diseases, uncontrolled infections, pregnancy or lactation, were excluded. This clonotype was recorded a few times. Antigen unknown. General study points: Ophthalmopathy progression prediction by the model yielded a sensitivity of 60% to 71% and a specificity of approximately 72%.

The chain joins TRBV30 to TRBJ1-2; D not resolved. The TCR sequence derives from an adult man with Graves' hyperthyroidism. Sample: peripheral blood or thyroid tissue (not recorded which). CDR3 DNA: TGTGCCTGGAGTGTCGCCACTAACTATGGCTACACCTTC. It is translated as CAWSVATNYGYTF.